The clone carrying this TCR beta chain has only one observation. This CDR3 spans 16 amino acids. Looked up from germline, CDR1 is KGHSH and CDR2 is LQKENI. Between the trimmed V and J ends, which lost 1 base and 4 bases, there was a span of 16 bases. This sample was taken from a study of blood T cell repertoires in COVID-19. Study-wide context: Collection of acute and convalescent COVID-19 samples took place in the United States, Italy and Spain. T cells, B-cell-depleted T cells, or PBMCs supplied cDNA or gDNA.

Authors' data handling: It was from reference gene primer amplification that nucleated cell counts were estimated. Sequenced by immunoSEQ multiplex PCR; TCRdb stores in-frame clones only, minus some. The V and J calls and clone size come from that table; D and trimming were worked out from the DNA. Counted here are around 50,000 clones, less than 90% occurring once; the ten biggest clones make up approximately 5%. The clonotype originates from a human donor in a cohort sampled during active COVID-19. Sequencing input: peripheral blood. The chain uses TRBV18 and TRBJ2-5, with D possibly being TRBD2 (5 bases). The CDR3 protein is CASSPLAGQPAETQYF. The CDR3 DNA follows: TGTGCCAGCTCACCACTCGCGGGCCAGCCAGCAGAGACCCAGTACTTC.